What follows are 18 T cell receptor beta chains derived from one specimen sequenced in a study of Graves' ophthalmopathy and Graves' hyperthyroidism. RNA transcripts were the source from which TCR beta CDR3 regions were amplified. First-round RT-PCR used HTBI primers; second-round multiplex PCR followed. TCRdb fed the multiplex PCR reads into MiXCR, producing one record per CDR3 protein. The sample lists 360,000 or so distinct CDR3 sequences, 18% occurring once. The sample consisted of peripheral blood. The receptors were gathered from a woman between 18 and 30 years old with Graves' ophthalmopathy.

This clonotype appeared many times. The rearrangement joins TRBV6-1 to TRBJ1-1, with D unclear. The CDR3 extends over 15 amino acids. V was clipped by 6 bases and J by 7 bases, with 21 bases between them. Germline loops: CDR1 MNHNS, CDR2 SASEGT. This CDR3 is CASSTSTVKVVEAFF. CDR3 sequence (DNA): TGTGCCAGCAGCACTTCAACCGTAAAGGTCGTTGAAGCTTTCTTT.

Ten or more counts support this clonotype. This chain links TRBV29-1 with TRBJ2-5; D ambiguous. Trimming stripped 7 bases from V and 5 bases from J, with 14 bases between. Germline CDR1 is SQVTM and CDR2 is ANQGSEA. The CDR3 is made up of 12 amino acids. The CDR3 bases are TGCAGCGCCGGGTGGGTGACGGAGACCCAGTACTTC. The encoded protein is CSAGWVTETQYF.

The chain is built from TRBV6-2 or TRBV6-3 and TRBJ2-3; D ambiguous. CDR1 MNHEY and CDR2 SVGEGT come from the germline V gene. V was trimmed by 5 bases and J by 1 base, leaving 13 bases between them. The CDR3 length is 15 residues. The CDR3 here is CASSDSIGGTDTQYF. CDR3 DNA sequence: TGTGCCAGCAGTGATTCGATCGGAGGCACAGATACGCAGTATTTT.

This clonotype was counted ten times or more. A read error may produce the germline difference seen at one junction end. This sequence joins TRBV30 and TRBJ1-1; tentatively, D is TRBD1 (6 bases). The CDR3 is 12 residues long. The germline gives CDR1 GTSNPN, CDR2 SVGIG (reference sequence). The CDR3 DNA reads as TGTGCCTGGAGAAGGGGGAACGCTGAAGCTTTCTTT. It yields the protein CAWRRGNAEAFF.

At least ten counts were recorded for this clonotype. V and J are TRBV11-2 and TRBJ1-3; the D gene is possibly TRBD1 (5 bases). CDR1 and CDR2 from the germline V gene are SGHAT and FQNNGV. The CDR3 consists of 17 residues. V lost 2 bases, J lost 0 bases, and 14 bases lay in between. The CDR3 spells CASSLNPGRVSGNTIYF. In DNA, the CDR3 is TGTGCCAGCAGCTTAAACCCAGGGCGTGTCTCTGGAAACACCATATATTTT.

This clonotype was found many times. The genes are TRBV6-2 or TRBV6-3 and TRBJ2-5; D possibly corresponds to TRBD1 (6 bases). Germline V gene data show CDR1 as MNHEY and CDR2 as SVGEGT. V was pared by 5 bases and J by 2 bases, with 15 bases between. The CDR3 spans 15 residues. CDR3 residues: CASSQGQRHQETQYF. Here the CDR3 DNA reads TGTGCCAGCAGTCAAGGACAGCGTCATCAAGAGACCCAGTACTTC.

This clonotype was recorded at least ten times. V is TRBV28 and J is TRBJ2-7, with 11 bases matching TRBD2. CDR1 and CDR2 (germline): MDHEN, SYDVKM. V dropped 7 bases and J dropped 3; count of bases not matched to a gene: 8. The CDR3 runs 15 residues. The CDR3 loop reads CASNAQLAGVYEQYF. In DNA form, the CDR3 reads TGTGCCAGCAATGCACAACTAGCGGGAGTCTACGAGCAGTACTTC.

This clonotype showed up many times. The chain recombines TRBV27 with TRBJ1-2; D gene unclear. Deletions cut 5 bases from V and 4 bases from J, with 11 bases between. Germline lookup yields CDR1 MNHEY and CDR2 SMNVEV (reference sequence). This CDR3 contains 13 residues. The CDR3 reads CASSEGNAYGYTF. Here the CDR3 DNA reads TGTGCCAGCAGTGAAGGGAATGCCTATGGCTACACCTTC.

This clonotype was found many times. CDR3 in DNA: TGTGCCAGCAGCTTAGAGGGAGGGAACTACGAGCAGTACTTC. This encodes CASSLEGGNYEQYF. This chain uses TRBV7-3 with TRBJ2-7, with TRBD2 identical over 7 bases. V was clipped by 2 bases and J by 3 bases; unmatched bases: 4. From germline, CDR1 is SGHTA and CDR2 FQGTGA. This CDR3 spans 14 amino acids.

This clonotype was recorded many times. The rearrangement links TRBV12-3 or TRBV12-4 to TRBJ2-2; no clear D. This CDR3 spans 16 amino acids. Trimming removed 6 bases from V and 6 bases from J, with 20 bases in between. The CDR3 is CASSWVRALGAGELFF. In nucleotides, the CDR3 is TGTGCCAGCAGCTGGGTCCGGGCCCTAGGAGCCGGGGAGCTGTTTTTT.

The chain couples TRBV6-2 or TRBV6-3 to TRBJ2-2; TRBD2 aligns across 8 bases. V lost 7 bases and J lost 4; bases outside the gene matches: 8. The CDR3 length is 15 residues. Germline CDR1 MNHEY, CDR2 SVGEGT. The CDR3 coding sequence is TGTGCCAGCACCCCACTAGCGGTGCCCACCGGGGAGCTGTTTTTT. Translating it yields CASTPLAVPTGELFF.

This clonotype was observed at least ten times. V usage is TRBV11-2 and J usage is TRBJ1-3, with D unresolved. The CDR3 covers 15 residues. Germline CDR1 reads SGHAT; CDR2 reads FQNNGV. V lost 3 bases, J lost 0 bases, and 9 bases lay in between. The CDR3 DNA reads as TGTGCCAGCAGCTTGGGAAAGAGCTCTGGAAACACCATATATTTT. As protein: CASSLGKSSGNTIYF.

The chain links TRBV30 to TRBJ2-7; no firm D call. V gave up 4 bases and J gave up 5 bases, with 12 bases separating them. CDR1 GTSNPN and CDR2 SVGIG come from the germline V gene (reference sequence). The CDR3 is made up of 12 amino acids. CDR3 loop: CAWNPSFHEQYF. As DNA, the CDR3 is TGTGCCTGGAACCCCTCCTTCCACGAGCAGTACTTC.

Of note for this clonotype: A much larger clone lies one base from this, so it may be a read error. The chain links TRBV4-2 to TRBJ2-7, with D perhaps matching TRBD1 or TRBD2 (5 bases each). The germline V and J ends were trimmed by 0 bases and 2 bases, with 5 bases remaining between them. Germline-derived CDR1 and CDR2 are LGHNA and YNFKEQ. This CDR3 contains 13 residues. The CDR3 here is CASSQEGAYEQYF. Here the CDR3 DNA reads TGTGCCAGCAGCCAAGAGGGGGCCTACGAGCAGTACTTC.

This clonotype was recorded at least ten times. This chain connects TRBV28 to TRBJ2-7; D possibly corresponds to TRBD1 (6 bases). Germline V gene lookup returns CDR1 MDHEN and CDR2 SYDVKM. The CDR3 consists of 14 residues. Trimming cost V 3 bases and J 2 bases, with 11 bases left between them. This chain's CDR3 is CASSLNRAPYEQYF. As DNA, the CDR3 is TGTGCCAGCAGTTTGAACAGGGCCCCCTACGAGCAGTACTTC.

In this sample, this clonotype turned up many times. The chain recombines TRBV19 with TRBJ2-2; 10 bases match TRBD2. Germline assignment: CDR1 LNHDA and CDR2 SQIVND (reference sequence). With V trimmed by 4 bases and J by 0 bases, 8 bases remained unmatched. The CDR3 sequence is 18 residues long. CDR3 sequence (DNA): TGTGCCAGTAGTACCCCCGGGACTAGCGCTTCGAACACCGGGGAGCTGTTTTTT. Protein: CASSTPGTSASNTGELFF.

Many counts were recorded for this clonotype. This chain uses TRBV20-1 with TRBJ2-3; 8 bases match TRBD2. With 0 bases clipped from V and 7 bases from J, the junction kept 6 bases outside the gene matches. Germline V gene sequence: CDR1 DFQATT, CDR2 SNEGSKA (reference sequence). CDR3 length: 14 residues. CDR3: CSARDRRGGNTQYF. The CDR3 coding sequence is TGCAGTGCTAGAGATCGTCGGGGGGGGAATACGCAGTATTTT.

This clonotype was seen repeatedly, ten times or more. The rearrangement links TRBV12-3 or TRBV12-4 to TRBJ1-5; D not resolved. The CDR3 spans 13 residues. Trimming left V 6 bases short and J 4 bases short, with 10 bases between. The CDR3 is CASRREQNQPQHF. As DNA, the CDR3 is TGTGCCAGCAGACGGGAGCAAAATCAGCCCCAGCATTTT.